The clone carrying this T cell receptor beta chain showed up just a few times. What it recognizes is unknown. The sample originates from a study of blood T cells in healthy people across ages. General observations from the study: The study found TCR beta diversity correlated strongly with naive T cell percentage.

Trimming took off 4 bases at V and 7 bases at J, with 14 bases between the two ends. Germline V lookup: CDR1 SQVTM, CDR2 ANQGSEA. There are 12 residues in the CDR3. PCR was performed a second time for about 7 to 11 cycles using a sample-barcoded 5' primer and a J-beta primer mix. Via MiXCR, TCRdb re-called the 5' RACE reads, giving one row per CDR3 protein. The repertoire has nearly 1 million distinct CDR3 sequences, about 51% of them found once; the top ten carry about a fifth. Material: blood. The chain links TRBV29-1 to TRBJ2-7; a possible D gene is TRBD2 (5 bases). The TCR was taken from a woman aged 60 to 75 in good health. CDR3 nucleotides: TGCAGCGTTGTCGTCACCTCGGGGGAGCAGTACTTC. This translates into CSVVVTSGEQYF.